Following are 27 T cell receptor beta chains from one sample sequenced in a study of T-cell reconstitution after alpha-beta-depleted transplantation in children. Unique molecular identifiers tagged the TCRbeta library. TCRdb called the PCR reads again in MiXCR, with one record for every CDR3 protein. Of 400,000 to 500,000 distinct CDR3 sequences in the sample, roughly 11% were seen once. The sample was PBMCs from the stem cell graft donor, taken from the stem cell graft. The receptors shown here come from a human donor who donated a stem cell graft to a child with acute myeloid leukemia.

This clonotype was detected many times. The chain uses TRBV5-1 and TRBJ2-3, with 9 bases that match TRBD2. The germline V gene encodes CDR1 SGHRS and CDR2 YFSETQ. The CDR3 runs to 15 residues. V shed 0 bases and J 1 base; nucleotides not matched to a gene: 0. In DNA form, the CDR3 reads TGCGCCAGCAGCTTGGGGACTAGCGGCACAGATACGCAGTATTTT. Its protein is CASSLGTSGTDTQYF. Using reference TRBV5-1 and TRBJ2-3 for the parts outside the CDR3, the full variable domain is KAGVTQTPRYLIKTRGQQVTLSCSPISGHRSVSWYQQTPGQGLQFLFEYFSETQRNKGNFPGRFSGRQFSNSRSEMNVSTLELGDSALYLCASSLGTSGTDTQYFGPGTRLTVL.

The chain recombines TRBV15 with TRBJ2-7, with 7 bases matching TRBD1. This CDR3 is 14 amino acids long. Losses at the gene ends were 2 bases for V and 2 bases for J; bases not matched to a gene: 3. From germline, CDR1 is LNHNV and CDR2 YYDKDF (reference sequence). The CDR3 bases are TGTGCCACCAGCAGAAACAGGGGAACCTACGAGCAGTACTTC. This translates into CATSRNRGTYEQYF.

This sequence joins TRBV7-2 and TRBJ2-5; D is unclear. The CDR3 extends over 15 amino acids. In germline, CDR1 is SGHTA, CDR2 FQGNSA. The ends were cut back, 5 bases at V and 0 bases at J, with 13 bases in the middle. In DNA form, the CDR3 reads TGTGCCAGCAGCCCAGAAAGGCAGTACCAAGAGACCCAGTACTTC. Translated: CASSPERQYQETQYF.

The gene calls are TRBV12-3 or TRBV12-4 and TRBJ1-5; the match to TRBD1 covers 8 bases. The CDR3 is 17 residues long. The V gene end was trimmed by 1 base and the J gene end by 0 bases; junction bases not matched to a gene: 5. In DNA, the CDR3 is TGTGCCAGCAGTTTAGGTGGGACAGGACTTAGCAATCAGCCCCAGCATTTT. Protein product: CASSLGGTGLSNQPQHF.

This clonotype was counted ten times or more. This sequence joins TRBV28 and TRBJ2-7; 9 bases map to TRBD1. The CDR3 extends over 14 amino acids. V shed 5 bases and J 2 bases; nucleotides not matched to a gene: 4. CDR1 and CDR2 (germline): MDHEN, SYDVKM. This chain's CDR3 is CASSLWTGAYEQYF. CDR3 bases: TGTGCCAGCAGTCTCTGGACAGGGGCCTACGAGCAGTACTTC.

At least ten counts were recorded for this clonotype. The chain joins TRBV18 to TRBJ2-1, with 8 nucleotides matching TRBD2. The germline gives CDR1 KGHSH, CDR2 LQKENI. The V gene end was trimmed by 2 bases and the J gene end by 6 bases; junction bases not matched to a gene: 9. CDR3 length equals 16 residues. Here the CDR3 DNA reads TGTGCCAGCTCACCAGTAGCGGGAAAAGGTCCCAATGAGCAGTTCTTC. It encodes CASSPVAGKGPNEQFF.

This clonotype was found a few times. The rearrangement links TRBV27 to TRBJ2-7; 11 nucleotides line up with TRBD2. This CDR3 contains 17 residues. Trimming at V came to 2 bases and at J to 2 bases, leaving 8 bases not matched to a gene. CDR1 and CDR2 from the germline V gene are MNHEY and SMNVEV (reference sequence). The CDR3 is CASSLGSGRAVPYEQYF. In DNA form, the CDR3 reads TGTGCCAGCAGTTTAGGTAGCGGGAGGGCCGTACCCTACGAGCAGTACTTC.

The table lists this clonotype with a few counts. V is TRBV9 and J is TRBJ1-1; TRBD1 agrees at 9 bases. V was pared by 0 bases and J by 6 bases, with 18 bases of the junction left unmatched. Germline assignment: CDR1 SGDLS and CDR2 YYNGEE. There are 19 residues in the CDR3. The CDR3 coding sequence is TGTGCCAGCAGCGTAGAGGGGGGGGGACAGGGAGGACTGAGGGCTGAAGCTTTCTTT. Protein sequence: CASSVEGGGQGGLRAEAFF.

This clonotype was counted a few times. The V call is TRBV3-1, the J call TRBJ1-1, with D perhaps TRBD1 (6 bases). The CDR3 length is 17 residues. V was shortened by 4 bases and J by 0 bases, with 18 bases between the two germline ends. Germline CDR1 is LGHDT and CDR2 is YNNKEL (reference sequence). In DNA form, the CDR3 reads TGTGCCAGCAGCCGAAACCCCGGGACAACGATGAACACTGAAGCTTTCTTT. Translated, it gives CASSRNPGTTMNTEAFF.

The chain joins TRBV4-3 to TRBJ2-3; D is undetermined. This CDR3 has 15 amino acids. Germline-derived CDR1 and CDR2 are LGHNA and YSLEER. The ends were cut back, 3 bases at V and 1 base at J, with 11 bases in the middle. CDR3 protein: CASSQHTLGTDTQYF. CDR3 nucleotides: TGCGCCAGCAGCCAGCACACCCTCGGCACAGATACGCAGTATTTT.

J is TRBJ2-1 and V is TRBV18; D gene ambiguous. Per germline, CDR1 KGHSH and CDR2 LQKENI. With 0 bases removed from V and 6 bases from J, the gap between germline ends came to 6 bases. The length of the CDR3 is 13 residues. The CDR3, as DNA: TGTGCCAGCTCACCACCCAATTTCAATGAGCAGTTCTTC. The encoded protein is CASSPPNFNEQFF. Full variable domain (rest looked up from reference TRBV18 and TRBJ2-1): NAGVMQNPRHLVRRRGQEARLRCSPMKGHSHVYWYRQLPEEGLKFMVYLQKENIIDESGMPKERFSAEFPKEGPSILRIQQVVRGDSAAYFCASSPPNFNEQFFGPGTRLTVL.

Concerning this clonotype: A much bigger clone sits one base away, suggesting this may be a read error. It is likely a read error, because the conserved phenylalanine at the end of the CDR3 is missing. The chain is built from TRBV6-2 or TRBV6-3 and TRBJ2-2; a possible D gene is TRBD1 (5 bases). Looked up from germline, CDR1 is MNHEY and CDR2 is SVGEGT. V was shortened by 2 bases and J by 8 bases, with 9 bases between the two germline ends. The CDR3 runs 13 residues. CDR3 protein: CASSYAGYGELFL. The CDR3, as DNA: TGTGCCAGCAGTTACGCAGGGTATGGGGAGCTGTTTTTA.

In its sample, this clonotype was seen a few times. J is TRBJ1-1 and V is TRBV5-8; D remains unclear. The V end lost 5 bases, the J end lost 8 bases, and 19 bases lay between the germline ends. CDR1 and CDR2 from the germline V gene are SGHTS and YDEGEE. This CDR3 has 14 amino acids. In nucleotides, the CDR3 is TGTGCCAGCAGGTTCACTGGGCCCTTAGGGGAAGCTTTCTTT. Amino acid sequence: CASRFTGPLGEAFF.

In this sample, this clonotype turned up a few times. The rearrangement links TRBV9 to TRBJ2-5; no clear D gene. V was trimmed by 3 bases and J by 3 bases, leaving 9 bases between them. CDR3 length: 13 amino acids. CDR1 is SGDLS, CDR2 YYNGEE, per germline. Here the CDR3 DNA reads TGTGCCAGCAGCGGATCTAGAGAAGAGACCCAGTACTTC. Translating it yields CASSGSREETQYF.

This chain uses TRBV19 with TRBJ2-4, with D tentatively TRBD1 (6 bases). The CDR3 has 13 residues. Trimming cost V 5 bases and J 5 bases, with 10 bases left between them. Germline CDR1 reads LNHDA; CDR2 reads SQIVND (reference sequence). The CDR3 nucleotides read TGTGCCAGTAGTTCACAGGGACAAAACATTCAGTACTTC. Its protein product is CASSSQGQNIQYF.

The chain has TRBV3-1 and TRBJ2-5; 12 bases align to TRBD2. Germline CDR1 is LGHDT and CDR2 is YNNKEL (reference sequence). The V and J ends lost 7 bases and 3 bases, in that order; junction bases with no gene match: 9. CDR3 length: 16 amino acids. CDR3 nucleotide sequence: TGTGCCAGCACCCTAGCGGGAGGGCCCCGGGAAGAGACCCAGTACTTC. Translation: CASTLAGGPREETQYF.

The V and J genes are TRBV20-1 and TRBJ1-2; D gene ambiguous. The CDR3 spans 14 residues. From germline, CDR1 is DFQATT and CDR2 SNEGSKA (reference sequence). Between the trimmed V and J ends, which lost 5 bases and 3 bases, there was a span of 16 bases. CDR3: CSASTQSYDYGYTF. DNA for the CDR3: TGCAGTGCTTCTACACAGAGTTACGACTATGGCTACACCTTC.

This clonotype occurred many times. The rearrangement links TRBV7-2 to TRBJ2-1; 14 nucleotides line up with TRBD2. Per germline, CDR1 SGHTA and CDR2 FQGNSA. V lost 4 bases to trimming and J lost 6 bases; unmatched junction nucleotides: 5. This CDR3 has 16 residues. The CDR3 sequence: CASSSGLAGEANEQFF. Written as DNA, the CDR3 is TGTGCCAGCAGCTCGGGACTAGCGGGAGAGGCCAATGAGCAGTTCTTC. The full variable domain, completed using reference TRBV7-2 and TRBJ2-1, is GAGVSQSPSNKVTEKGKDVELRCDPISGHTALYWYRQSLGQGLEFLIYFQGNSAPDKSGLPSDRFSAERTGGSVSTLTIQRTQQEDSAVYLCASSSGLAGEANEQFFGPGTRLTVL.

This chain connects TRBV12-3 or TRBV12-4 to TRBJ1-2, with a tentative D call TRBD1 (5 bases). The CDR3 sequence is 14 residues long. Between the trimmed V and J ends, which lost 2 bases and 3 bases, there was a span of 10 bases. CDR3 in amino acids: CASSLLPGDYGYTF. CDR3 DNA sequence: TGTGCCAGCAGTTTATTGCCGGGGGACTATGGCTACACCTTC.

This clonotype showed up many times. CDR3 nucleotides: TGCAGTGCTTCGCGGACAGGGCAAATCGAGACCCAGTACTTC. Its protein is CSASRTGQIETQYF. V gene TRBV20-1 combines with J gene TRBJ2-5, with 8 bases fitting TRBD1. Germline CDR1 and CDR2: DFQATT and SNEGSKA (reference sequence). The CDR3 sequence is 14 residues long. V lost 5 bases and J lost 5; bases outside the gene matches: 10.

This clonotype was observed a handful of times. This chain uses TRBV20-1 with TRBJ2-1, with D maybe TRBD2 (5 bases). V was pared by 3 bases and J by 5 bases, with 8 bases between. This CDR3 has 12 residues. The germline V gene has CDR1 DFQATT and CDR2 SNEGSKA (reference sequence). CDR3 nucleotide sequence: TGCAGTGCTAGTAAGCGGCACAATGAGCAGTTCTTC. Translated, it gives CSASKRHNEQFF.

The rearrangement links TRBV20-1 to TRBJ2-7, with D perhaps given as TRBD1 or TRBD2 (6 bases each). Germline loops: CDR1 DFQATT, CDR2 SNEGSKA (reference sequence). V gave up 3 bases and J gave up 4 bases, with 13 bases separating them. This CDR3 contains 13 residues. The chain's CDR3 is CSASGGGGYEQYV. CDR3 coding DNA: TGCAGTGCTAGCGGGGGCGGTGGGTACGAGCAGTACGTC.

This clonotype turned up a few times. This sequence joins TRBV18 and TRBJ2-7; 13 bases agree with TRBD2. V shed 0 bases, J shed 5 bases, and the junction held 1 base outside the gene matches. This CDR3 is 15 amino acids long. Germline assignment: CDR1 KGHSH and CDR2 LQKENI. The CDR3 DNA sequence: TGTGCCAGCTCACCACCAGGACTAGCGGGAGACGAGCAGTACTTC. This gives the protein CASSPPGLAGDEQYF.

In its sample, this clonotype ranks as medium-sized. The J gene is TRBJ2-5, the V gene TRBV7-8; 7 bases agree with TRBD2. V dropped 5 bases and J dropped 1; count of bases not matched to a gene: 10. This CDR3 has 16 residues. Germline V lookup: CDR1 SGHVS, CDR2 FQNEAQ. This chain's CDR3 is CASSQLASGSQETQYF. CDR3 DNA: TGTGCCAGCAGCCAGCTGGCTAGCGGAAGCCAAGAGACCCAGTACTTC. The full variable domain, completed using reference TRBV7-8 and TRBJ2-5, is GAGVSQSPRYKVAKRGQDVALRCDPISGHVSLFWYQQALGQGPEFLTYFQNEAQLDKSGLPSDRFFAERPEGSVSTLKIQRTQQEDSAVYLCASSQLASGSQETQYFGPGTRLLVL.

J is TRBJ2-5 and V is TRBV12-3 or TRBV12-4; TRBD2 matches 9 bases. The trim removed 6 bases at V and 5 bases at J, leaving 7 bases unmatched. The CDR3 spans 14 residues. This CDR3 reads CASRSSGGRETQYF. DNA for the CDR3: TGTGCCAGCAGGAGTAGCGGGGGCCGGGAGACCCAGTACTTC.

This clonotype showed up just a few times. CDR3 sequence: CASSGTSGSINEQYF. The CDR3, as DNA: TGCGCCAGCAGCGGCACTAGCGGGAGTATTAACGAGCAGTACTTC. The rearrangement uses TRBV5-1 and TRBJ2-7, with TRBD2 matching 11 bases. The CDR3 has 15 residues. Losses at the gene ends were 4 bases for V and 5 bases for J; bases not matched to a gene: 8. Per the germline V gene, CDR1 is SGHRS and CDR2 is YFSETQ.

The table lists this clonotype with a count of one. The V gene is TRBV18, the J gene TRBJ2-1; D gene ambiguous. This CDR3 contains 11 residues. V was clipped by 10 bases and J by 8 bases, with 12 bases between them. Germline CDR1 KGHSH, CDR2 LQKENI. The CDR3 bases are TGTGCCACCCGACAAGAAGATGAGCAGTTCTTC. It translates to CATRQEDEQFF.